This T cell receptor (beta chain) emerged from a study of radiation and T cells in renal cell carcinoma. Regarding the study as a whole: No pretreatment tumor biopsies were available for baseline clonotypes.

Time point specified: baseline pretreatment blood. The treatment is: 15 Gy SBRT to primary tumor, nephrectomy 4 weeks later. On this clone itself: The antigen is not known.

V lost 5 bases and J 3 bases, leaving 4 bases between the germline ends. Germline lookup yields CDR1 MNHEY and CDR2 SMNVEV (reference sequence). This CDR3 has 12 residues. The method was immunoSEQ multiplex PCR; TCRdb's version includes in-frame clones alone and lacks a portion of them. The table records around 160,000 clones, about 87% of them present only once. Sequencing used blood, obtained from a patient whose treatment included radiotherapy and nephrectomy. The receptor was derived from a woman between 70 and 85 years old with renal cell carcinoma. The chain combines TRBV27 with TRBJ1-4; D call uncertain. The CDR3 spells CASSRPNEKLFF. The CDR3 coding sequence is TGTGCCAGCAGTCGCCCTAATGAAAAACTGTTTTTT. The variable domain in full, completed from reference TRBV27 and TRBJ1-4, reads EAQVTQNPRYLITVTGKKLTVTCSQNMNHEYMSWYRQDPGLGLRQIYYSMNVEVTDKGDVPEGYKVSRKEKRNFPLILESPSPNQTSLYFCASSRPNEKLFFGSGTQLSVL.